This TCR beta chain was identified during a study of blood T cell repertoires in COVID-19. Study-level background: Whether acute or convalescent, the COVID-19 samples came from the United States, Italy and Spain. PBMCs, B-cell-depleted T cells, or T cells provided the cDNA or gDNA that made up the material.

The CDR3 runs 13 residues. Germline CDR1 and CDR2: GTSNPN and SVGIG (reference sequence). Trimming stripped 3 bases from V and 4 bases from J, with 12 bases between. In the original processing: How many nucleated cells were present was estimated from reference gene primer amplification. Profiling relied on immunoSEQ multiplex PCR, and the TCRdb table lists in-frame clones only, not all of them. That table supplies the V and J calls and clone size; D and trimming were determined from the DNA. Among 150,000 to 200,000 clones, 70% to 80% were seen once, and the ten largest hold roughly 8.4%. This TCR was recovered from a man aged 55 to 70 with acute or convalescent COVID-19. Sequencing was performed on peripheral blood. This chain connects TRBV30 to TRBJ1-1; D ambiguous. CDR3 sequence: CAWSSSGGTEAFF. The DNA for the CDR3 is TGTGCCTGGAGCAGTTCGGGAGGCACTGAAGCTTTCTTT.